This entry lists 29 T cell receptor beta chains sequenced from one sample in a study of blood T cells in healthy people across ages. Through a sample-barcoded 5' primer and a J-beta primer mix, a second PCR was run for roughly 6 to 12 cycles. TCRdb analysed the 5' RACE reads with MiXCR anew, one entry per CDR3 protein. The sample has around 800,000 distinct CDR3 sequences, 40% to 50% seen once. The specimen was blood. These receptors originate from a man aged 60 to 75 in good health.

This clonotype was found many times. V and J are TRBV15 and TRBJ2-5; D might be TRBD1 (6 bases). Trimming pared 2 bases from V and 5 bases from J, leaving 9 bases between. CDR3 length: 13 amino acids. Germline V CDR1 and CDR2: LNHNV, YYDKDF (reference sequence). In DNA form, the CDR3 reads TGTGCCACCAGCAGAAACAGGGAGGAGACCCAGTACTTC. It encodes CATSRNREETQYF.

The rearrangement joins TRBV7-2 to TRBJ2-4, with 8 bases identical to TRBD1. The assigned J gene may be wrong: the sequence end matches TRBJ2-7 better. The CDR3 sequence is 15 residues long. CDR1 and CDR2 from the germline V gene are SGHTA and FQGNSA. The CDR3 spells CASSLSGQGPYEQYF. In DNA form, the CDR3 reads TGTGCCAGCAGCCTTAGCGGACAGGGCCCCTACGAGCAGTACTTC.

The chain joins TRBV20-1 to TRBJ1-2, with D unresolved. Trimming cost V 7 bases and J 8 bases, with 20 bases left between them. The CDR3 covers 13 residues. Germline CDR1 is DFQATT and CDR2 is SNEGSKA (reference sequence). The CDR3 is CSVDAREGPGYTF. The CDR3 DNA follows: TGCAGTGTCGACGCTCGAGAGGGCCCCGGCTACACCTTC.

The chain has TRBV5-1 and TRBJ1-3, with D unclear. The CDR3 loop spans 16 amino acids. With 0 bases removed from V and 0 bases from J, the gap between germline ends came to 10 bases. Germline V gives CDR1 SGHRS, CDR2 YFSETQ. The CDR3 sequence: CASSLEREISGNTIYF. The CDR3, as DNA: TGCGCCAGCAGCTTGGAGAGGGAGATCTCTGGAAACACCATATATTTT.

The sample holds a few counts of this clonotype. V and J are TRBV2 and TRBJ2-5; 8 nucleotides align to TRBD2. J gave up 3 bases and V 0 bases, and 6 bases lay outside the gene matches. The V gene's germline CDR1 is SNHLY and CDR2 FYNNEI. This CDR3 is 16 amino acids long. CDR3 loop: CASSEALRGGEETQYF. The CDR3 region has the DNA TGTGCCAGCAGTGAAGCGCTTCGGGGGGGGGAAGAGACCCAGTACTTC.

The chain links TRBV6-6 to TRBJ2-4; 8 nucleotides match TRBD1. V was clipped by 5 bases and J by 13 bases; unmatched bases: 13. Germline-derived CDR1 and CDR2 are MNHNY and SVGAGI (reference sequence). The CDR3 is 14 residues long. The CDR3, as DNA: TGTGCCAGCAGTCGATCGACAGGGGCCTACGGGCAGTACTTC. This encodes CASSRSTGAYGQYF.

This clonotype has ten or more counts. This rearrangement joins TRBV5-1 to TRBJ2-3; D is perhaps TRBD2 (5 bases). V lost 0 bases and J lost 4, with 9 bases in between. This CDR3 contains 14 residues. CDR1 is SGHRS and CDR2 is YFSETQ in the germline V gene. Written as DNA, the CDR3 is TGCGCCAGCAGCTTGGTACCGCGGGCAGATACGCAGTATTTT. It yields the protein CASSLVPRADTQYF.

V and J are TRBV30 and TRBJ1-1; TRBD1 aligns across 7 bases. Unmatched junction bases numbered 6, after V lost 0 bases and J lost 5 bases. The CDR3 is 14 residues long. Germline CDR1 and CDR2: GTSNPN and SVGIG (reference sequence). The CDR3 reads CAWSVGQGVTEAFF. The CDR3 DNA is TGTGCCTGGAGTGTAGGGCAGGGGGTGACTGAAGCTTTCTTT.

This chain joins TRBV30 and TRBJ2-4; D is unresolved. V was shortened by 5 bases and J by 0 bases, with 11 bases between the two germline ends. In germline, CDR1 is GTSNPN, CDR2 SVGIG (reference sequence). The CDR3 is made up of 14 amino acids. CDR3 protein: CAWEPGPAKNIQYF. The CDR3, as DNA: TGTGCCTGGGAACCCGGTCCAGCCAAAAACATTCAGTACTTC.

This clonotype was detected ten times or more. The chain has TRBV29-1 and TRBJ2-7; 7 nucleotides match TRBD2. This CDR3 is 15 amino acids long. V shed 2 bases, J shed 5 bases, and the junction held 12 bases outside the gene matches. Germline V gene lookup returns CDR1 SQVTM and CDR2 ANQGSEA. CDR3 sequence reads: CSVELVWGGVNEQYF. CDR3 sequence (DNA): TGCAGCGTTGAACTCGTATGGGGGGGAGTAAACGAGCAGTACTTC.

This clonotype was counted only a few times. CDR3 sequence (DNA): TGTGCCAGCAGCTTGACCGGGACTAGTTACGAGCAGTACTTC. It encodes CASSLTGTSYEQYF. The chain joins TRBV5-6 to TRBJ2-7; 8 bases fit TRBD2. V was clipped by 1 base and J by 4 bases; unmatched bases: 4. There are 14 residues in the CDR3. Germline V gene sequence: CDR1 SGHDT, CDR2 YYEEEE.

The CDR3 DNA sequence: TGCAGTGCTAGTCGGCAGGGGGAAAGAGAGACCCAGTACTTC. The encoded protein is CSASRQGERETQYF. The rearrangement links TRBV20-1 to TRBJ2-5, with 7 bases lining up with TRBD1. V shed 3 bases and J 4 bases; nucleotides not matched to a gene: 8. The germline CDR1 and CDR2 sequences are DFQATT and SNEGSKA (reference sequence). The CDR3 extends over 14 amino acids.

The rearrangement joins TRBV29-1 to TRBJ1-1; no clear D. The V end was cut by 7 bases, the J end by 4 bases, with 13 bases between. The CDR3 consists of 12 residues. CDR1 and CDR2 from the germline V gene are SQVTM and ANQGSEA. CDR3 nucleotide sequence: TGCAGCGGGGTCCCGGGTGGCACTGAAGCTTTCTTT. Its translation: CSGVPGGTEAFF.

The chain has TRBV12-3 or TRBV12-4 and TRBJ1-2, with D possibly TRBD1 on 5 matching bases. The CDR3 is 13 amino acids. V shed 5 bases and J shed 8 bases, with 15 bases lying between them. CDR3 protein: CASSPGTAAGYTF. Here the CDR3 DNA reads TGTGCCAGCAGTCCAGGGACGGCCGCCGGCTACACCTTC.

The V gene is TRBV9, the J gene TRBJ1-3; no clear D gene. Germline V CDR1 and CDR2: SGDLS, YYNGEE. The V gene lost 2 bases and the J gene lost 0 bases, with 6 bases spanning the gap. The CDR3 is 14 residues long. CDR3 loop: CASSVDDSGNTIYF. The CDR3 nucleotides read TGTGCCAGCAGCGTGGACGACTCTGGAAACACCATATATTTT.

The J gene is TRBJ1-4, the V gene TRBV20-1; TRBD1 matches at 7 bases. Germline assignment: CDR1 DFQATT and CDR2 SNEGSKA (reference sequence). The CDR3 totals 15 residues. V dropped 0 bases and J dropped 7; count of bases not matched to a gene: 8. CDR3: CSARDSAGGFEKLFF. The CDR3 coding sequence is TGCAGTGCTAGAGACTCGGCAGGGGGTTTTGAAAAACTGTTTTTT.

There are many counts of this clonotype. The rearrangement uses TRBV12-3 or TRBV12-4 and TRBJ1-1; the D gene is possibly TRBD1 (5 bases). The V end was cut by 5 bases, the J end by 5 bases, with 9 bases between. The CDR3 covers 12 residues. CDR3 sequence: CASSPGGTEAFF. The CDR3 region has the DNA TGTGCCAGCAGTCCCGGGGGGACTGAAGCTTTCTTT.

The chain links TRBV7-3 to TRBJ2-5; D is undetermined. TRBJ2-7 explains the end of the DNA better; the J call may be wrong. This CDR3 is built from 13 residues. Germline CDR1 reads SGHTA; CDR2 reads FQGTGA. CDR3 sequence: CASSLTPISEQYF. The CDR3 DNA is TGTGCCAGCAGCTTAACCCCTATTTCCGAGCAGTACTTC.

The count of this clonotype is one. V and J are TRBV27 and TRBJ2-3, with TRBD2 identical over 14 bases. The V and J ends lost 2 bases and 7 bases, in that order; junction bases with no gene match: 5. Per the germline V gene, CDR1 is MNHEY and CDR2 is SMNVEV (reference sequence). The length of the CDR3 is 16 residues. The CDR3, as DNA: TGTGCCAGCAGTTTACCCCGGACTAGCGGGGGGCATACGCAGTATTTT. Amino acid sequence: CASSLPRTSGGHTQYF.

The gene calls are TRBV9 and TRBJ2-1, with 9 bases matching TRBD2. V trimming: 0 bases; J trimming: 4 bases; junction bases outside the gene matches: 8. The CDR3 extends over 17 amino acids. The germline V gene encodes CDR1 SGDLS and CDR2 YYNGEE. CDR3 sequence: CASSVAPGTSRYNEQFF. CDR3 DNA sequence: TGTGCCAGCAGCGTAGCGCCCGGGACTAGCAGATACAATGAGCAGTTCTTC.

J is TRBJ2-1 and V is TRBV12-5; 8 nucleotides agree with TRBD1. Germline assignment: CDR1 LGHNT and CDR2 FRNRAP. J was trimmed by 7 bases and V by 6 bases; bases with no gene match: 5. The length of the CDR3 is 13 residues. The chain's CDR3 is CASGRQGRNEQFF. As DNA, the CDR3 is TGTGCTAGTGGGAGACAGGGGAGAAATGAGCAGTTCTTC. The complete variable domain, with remaining parts taken from reference TRBV12-5 and TRBJ2-1, reads DARVTQTPRHKVTEMGQEVTMRCQPILGHNTVFWYRQTMMQGLELLAYFRNRAPLDDSGMPKDRFSAEMPDATLATLKIQPSEPRDSAVYFCASGRQGRNEQFFGPGTRLTVL.

The chain combines TRBV19 with TRBJ2-3, with 8 bases identical to TRBD2. The CDR3 contains 17 residues. The V gene end was trimmed by 7 bases and the J gene end by 0 bases; junction bases not matched to a gene: 12. Looked up from germline, CDR1 is LNHDA and CDR2 is SQIVND (reference sequence). CDR3 in amino acids: CASTAPAGGGSTDTQYF. The CDR3 DNA follows: TGTGCCAGTACCGCCCCCGCGGGGGGTGGGAGCACAGATACGCAGTATTTT.

Ten or more counts support this clonotype. The chain joins TRBV4-3 to TRBJ2-7; no reliable D call. The CDR3 totals 16 residues. V was shortened by 4 bases and J by 2 bases, with 18 bases between the two germline ends. CDR1 is LGHNA and CDR2 is YSLEER in the germline V gene. The CDR3 loop is CASSPPKRQFPYEQYF. CDR3 in DNA: TGCGCCAGCAGCCCACCTAAACGGCAGTTCCCCTACGAGCAGTACTTC.

The genes are TRBV2 and TRBJ1-6; maybe TRBD1 (5 bases). V lost 3 bases and J 4 bases, leaving 7 bases between the germline ends. The CDR3 has 14 amino acids. Germline assignment: CDR1 SNHLY and CDR2 FYNNEI. DNA of the CDR3: TGTGCCAGCAGTGATGCAGGGTATAATTCACCCCTCCACTTT. Encoded protein: CASSDAGYNSPLHF. The full variable domain, rest sourced from reference TRBV2 and TRBJ1-6, is EPEVTQTPSHQVTQMGQEVILRCVPISNHLYFYWYRQILGQKVEFLVSFYNNEISEKSEIFDDQFSVERPDGSNFTLKIRSTKLEDSAMYFCASSDAGYNSPLHFGNGTRLTVT.

About this clonotype itself: One end of the junction is discordant with germline, which a read error may explain. The CDR3 region has the DNA TGTGCCAGCAGTGAAGACAGGGCCTCTGGGGCCAACGTCCCGACTTTC. Encoded protein: CASSEDRASGANVPTF. This chain joins TRBV6-1 and TRBJ2-6; tentative D call: TRBD1 (6 bases). The CDR3 has 16 amino acids. Germline CDR1 MNHNS, CDR2 SASEGT.

In its sample, this clonotype was seen once. J is TRBJ2-6 and V is TRBV2, with D tentatively TRBD1 or TRBD2 (5 bases each). V was trimmed by 4 bases and J by 1 base, leaving 8 bases between them. Germline CDR1 SNHLY, CDR2 FYNNEI. This CDR3 spans 15 amino acids. DNA for the CDR3: TGTGCCAGCAGTGTTTGGGGGTCTGGGGCCAACGTCCTGACTTTC. This sequence encodes CASSVWGSGANVLTF.

In DNA, the CDR3 is TGTGCCAGCAGGGAGGCCGCGACAGGGGGCGATGGCTACACCTTC. It specifies CASREAATGGDGYTF. V and J are TRBV2 and TRBJ1-2; TRBD1 matches 10 bases. With V trimmed by 6 bases and J by 6 bases, 10 bases remained unmatched. Looked up from germline, CDR1 is SNHLY and CDR2 is FYNNEI. CDR3 length equals 15 residues.

This rearrangement joins TRBV20-1 to TRBJ2-3; 9 positions match TRBD2. Germline V CDR1 and CDR2: DFQATT, SNEGSKA (reference sequence). The V segment lost 7 bases and the J segment 5 bases; nucleotides outside the gene matches: 7. There are 13 residues in the CDR3. CDR3 sequence reads: CSGGGGAGDTQYF. The CDR3 nucleotides read TGCAGTGGCGGCGGGGGGGCAGGAGATACGCAGTATTTT.

In its sample, this clonotype was seen a few times. The V and J genes are TRBV7-3 and TRBJ2-5; D perhaps matches TRBD2 (6 bases). Trimming took off 5 bases at V and 5 bases at J, with 12 bases between the two ends. From germline, CDR1 is SGHTA and CDR2 FQGTGA. The CDR3 consists of 13 residues. The DNA of the CDR3 is TGTGCCAGCAGCCAAGGGAGGTGGGAGACCCAGTACTTC. This translates into CASSQGRWETQYF.